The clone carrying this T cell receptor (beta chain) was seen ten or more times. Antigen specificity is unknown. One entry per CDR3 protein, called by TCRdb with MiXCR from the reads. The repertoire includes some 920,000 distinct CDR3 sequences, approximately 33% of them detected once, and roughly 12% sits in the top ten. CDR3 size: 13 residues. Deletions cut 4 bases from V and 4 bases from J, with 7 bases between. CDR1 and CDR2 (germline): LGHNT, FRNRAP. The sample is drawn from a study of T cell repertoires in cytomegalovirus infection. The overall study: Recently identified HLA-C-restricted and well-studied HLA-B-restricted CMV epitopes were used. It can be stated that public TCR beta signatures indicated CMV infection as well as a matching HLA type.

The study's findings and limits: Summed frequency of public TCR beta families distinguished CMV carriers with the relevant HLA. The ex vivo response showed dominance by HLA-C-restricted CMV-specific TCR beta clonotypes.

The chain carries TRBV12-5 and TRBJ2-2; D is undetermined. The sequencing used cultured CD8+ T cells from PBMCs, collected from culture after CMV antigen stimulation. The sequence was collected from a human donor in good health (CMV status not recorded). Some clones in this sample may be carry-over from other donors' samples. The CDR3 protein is CASGSPGTGELFF. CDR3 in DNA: TGTGCTAGTGGTTCGCCAGGCACCGGGGAGCTGTTTTTT.